This entry concerns a single T cell receptor (beta chain). What it binds is not known. Only in-frame clones appear in the TCRdb table, and some are missing; sequencing was by immunoSEQ multiplex PCR. The sample carries just under 65,000 clones, 87% recorded once. No infections or other immune events were documented during collection. These data are taken from a study of identifying expanded T cells in peripheral blood. Germline assignment: CDR1 MRHNA and CDR2 SNTAGT. The J segment lost 3 bases and the V segment lost 0 bases, leaving 3 bases of the junction unmatched. The CDR3 sequence is 15 residues long. Study-wide results and caveats: Technical replicates showed roughly 1.2 changed clones; two weeks roughly 16; four weeks 19. Clone count variance between approximately two-week samples rose with total template count.

The receptor was derived from a person between 18 and 69 years old in good health. The rearrangement uses TRBV6-4 and TRBJ2-3; 7 bases agree with TRBD2. Material: blood. In DNA, the CDR3 is TGTGCCAGCAGTGACTCGATCGGGGGGACAGATACGCAGTATTTT. Translated, it gives CASSDSIGGTDTQYF.